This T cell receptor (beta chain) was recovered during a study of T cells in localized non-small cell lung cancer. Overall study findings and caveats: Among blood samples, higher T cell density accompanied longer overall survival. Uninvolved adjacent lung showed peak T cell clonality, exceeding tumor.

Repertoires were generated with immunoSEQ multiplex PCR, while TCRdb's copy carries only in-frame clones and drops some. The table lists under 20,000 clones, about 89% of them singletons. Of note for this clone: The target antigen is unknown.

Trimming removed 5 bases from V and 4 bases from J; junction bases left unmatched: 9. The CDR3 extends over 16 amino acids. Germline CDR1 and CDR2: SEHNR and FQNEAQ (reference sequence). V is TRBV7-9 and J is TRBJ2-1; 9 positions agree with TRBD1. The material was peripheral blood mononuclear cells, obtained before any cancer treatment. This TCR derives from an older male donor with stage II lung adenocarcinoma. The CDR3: CASSLSSGTGYNEQFF. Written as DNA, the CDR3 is TGTGCCAGCAGCCTATCATCCGGGACAGGGTACAATGAGCAGTTCTTC.